These 5 T cell receptor beta chains share one sample of origin, sequenced in a study of monozygotic twins with inflammatory bowel disease. From its re-call of the 5' RACE reads, TCRdb lists each CDR3 protein once, without DNA. In all, the sample yields approximately 160,000 distinct CDR3 sequences. Specimen: blood. The receptors were gathered from a human donor with ulcerative colitis or Crohn's disease, or a healthy co-twin of an affected twin (not recorded which).

This chain uses TRBV30 with TRBJ2-7; TCRdb's D call of TRBD1 is untestable without DNA. The CDR3 is 16 residues long. Germline CDR1 GTSNPN, CDR2 SVGIG (reference sequence). The CDR3 sequence is CAWSVAYRALTYEQYF.

The chain joins TRBV29-1 to TRBJ2-2; TCRdb gives TRBD2 as the D gene, but with no DNA this cannot be confirmed. The CDR3 contains 13 residues. Germline V gene lookup returns CDR1 SQVTM and CDR2 ANQGSEA. CDR3 amino acids: CSVRREGHGELFF.

The V and J genes are TRBV5-6 and TRBJ2-6; TCRdb's D call of TRBD2 is untestable without DNA. The CDR3 extends over 19 amino acids. Germline V gene sequence: CDR1 SGHDT, CDR2 YYEEEE. The CDR3 region is CASSLAGEVVRSGANVLTF.

This chain uses TRBV19 with TRBJ2-7; TCRdb picks TRBD1, but there is no DNA to check that call. This CDR3 has 13 amino acids. Germline V gene data show CDR1 as LNHDA and CDR2 as SQIVND (reference sequence). The CDR3 sequence is CASSMQGLGEQYF.

The V call is TRBV18, the J call TRBJ1-6; with no DNA, the TCRdb D assignment of TRBD1 cannot be verified. Germline loops: CDR1 KGHSH, CDR2 LQKENI. This CDR3 spans 17 amino acids. The CDR3 here is CASSPRGQQPYNSPLHF.